The 10 T cell receptor beta chains reported below all come from one sample, sequenced in a study of T-cell reconstitution after alpha-beta-depleted transplantation in children. Unique molecular identifiers were used in preparing the TCRbeta library. One entry per CDR3 protein results from TCRdb running MiXCR on the PCR reads. Found here are roughly 500,000 distinct CDR3 sequences, about a sixth of them singletons; the top ten hold 3.3%. The input for sequencing was PBMCs from the stem cell graft donor, taken from the stem cell graft. All receptors come from a human donor who donated a stem cell graft to a child with acute lymphoblastic leukemia.

This clonotype was picked up many times. The chain joins TRBV4-1 to TRBJ2-1; the match to TRBD2 covers 7 bases. The CDR3 consists of 15 residues. Germline lookup yields CDR1 MGHRA and CDR2 YSYEKL. J was trimmed by 3 bases and V by 2 bases; bases with no gene match: 4. The CDR3 DNA follows: TGCGCCAGCAGCCAACCGCGGGGGAACTACAATGAGCAGTTCTTC. The encoded protein is CASSQPRGNYNEQFF.

There are a few counts of this clonotype. The CDR3 region is CSATPGAYNEQFF. CDR3 bases: TGCAGTGCCACACCGGGGGCCTACAATGAGCAGTTCTTC. This chain uses TRBV20-1 with TRBJ2-1; maybe TRBD2 (6 bases). CDR1 is DFQATT and CDR2 is SNEGSKA in the germline V gene (reference sequence). This CDR3 has 13 residues. V lost 6 bases, J lost 2 bases, and 11 bases lay in between.

The genes are TRBV5-1 and TRBJ2-4; 9 nucleotides align to TRBD1. CDR3 length: 13 residues. Unmatched junction bases numbered 5, after V lost 6 bases and J lost 7 bases. Germline-derived CDR1 and CDR2 are SGHRS and YFSETQ. CDR3 sequence reads: CASTVGQGNIQYF. DNA for the CDR3: TGCGCCAGCACGGTAGGACAGGGGAACATTCAGTACTTC.

This clonotype was counted only a few times. This rearrangement joins TRBV10-3 to TRBJ2-3; D is perhaps TRBD2 (6 bases). Germline CDR1 and CDR2: ENHRY and SYGVKD. This CDR3 spans 15 amino acids. With 6 bases removed from V and 6 bases from J, the gap between germline ends came to 19 bases. Here the CDR3 DNA reads TGTGCCATCAGCGGGCAGGGACTCCTTTTTGATACGCAGTATTTT. Protein: CAISGQGLLFDTQYF.

The rearrangement links TRBV7-6 to TRBJ2-1; TRBD1 aligns across 9 bases. The CDR3 spans 15 residues. CDR1 is SGHVS and CDR2 is FNYEAQ in the germline V gene. The trim removed 3 bases at V and 6 bases at J, leaving 6 bases unmatched. The CDR3 sequence is CASSFRTGDSNEQFF. The CDR3 bases are TGTGCCAGCAGCTTCAGGACAGGGGATTCCAATGAGCAGTTCTTC. The variable domain in full, completed from reference TRBV7-6 and TRBJ2-1, reads GAGVSQSPRYKVTKRGQDVALRCDPISGHVSLYWYRQALGQGPEFLTYFNYEAQQDKSGLPNDRFSAERPEGSISTLTIQRTEQRDSAMYRCASSFRTGDSNEQFFGPGTRLTVL.

V and J are TRBV18 and TRBJ1-1, with 7 positions matching TRBD1. CDR1 KGHSH and CDR2 LQKENI come from the germline V gene. V shed 8 bases, J shed 2 bases, and the junction held 8 bases outside the gene matches. The CDR3 covers 14 residues. The CDR3 sequence is CASGRGQTNTEAFF. The CDR3 DNA is TGTGCCAGCGGACGGGGACAGACCAACACTGAAGCTTTCTTT.

This clonotype was seen more than once but under ten times. Here the CDR3 DNA reads TGTGCCAGCAAACAAGCAGGTTATGGGGCGCGGGAGACCCAGTACTTC. This gives the protein CASKQAGYGARETQYF. The chain is built from TRBV12-3 or TRBV12-4 and TRBJ2-5, with D perhaps TRBD1 (5 bases). Trimming left V 7 bases short and J 5 bases short, with 23 bases between. This CDR3 has 16 residues.

To note about this clonotype: One end of the junction does not line up with germline, which may come from a read error. V and J are TRBV27 and TRBJ1-1; D uncertain. Germline V lookup: CDR1 MNHEY, CDR2 SMNVEV (reference sequence). This CDR3 spans 17 amino acids. The CDR3: CASSLGGMWGVNTVAFF. The CDR3 DNA is TGTGCCAGCAGTTTAGGAGGCATGTGGGGAGTAAACACTGTAGCTTTCTTT.

This clonotype was counted only a few times. The rearrangement joins TRBV6-5 to TRBJ2-7; D possibly uses TRBD1 or TRBD2 (5 bases each). Per germline, CDR1 MNHEY and CDR2 SVGAGI. V was cut by 4 bases and J by 0 bases, with 22 bases left in between. This CDR3 region has 18 residues. Here the CDR3 reads CASSSNTIGTVSSYEQYF. In nucleotides, the CDR3 is TGTGCCAGCAGTTCTAATACCATCGGGACGGTGAGCTCCTACGAGCAGTACTTC.

V usage is TRBV20-1 and J usage is TRBJ2-1; maybe TRBD2 (6 bases). Trimming removed 6 bases at V and 8 bases at J, with 17 bases between. CDR1 DFQATT and CDR2 SNEGSKA come from the germline V gene (reference sequence). This CDR3 comprises 13 residues. Here the CDR3 DNA reads TGCAGTGCCCCGACTAGTACGTTCGATGAGCAGTTCTTC. Its protein product is CSAPTSTFDEQFF.